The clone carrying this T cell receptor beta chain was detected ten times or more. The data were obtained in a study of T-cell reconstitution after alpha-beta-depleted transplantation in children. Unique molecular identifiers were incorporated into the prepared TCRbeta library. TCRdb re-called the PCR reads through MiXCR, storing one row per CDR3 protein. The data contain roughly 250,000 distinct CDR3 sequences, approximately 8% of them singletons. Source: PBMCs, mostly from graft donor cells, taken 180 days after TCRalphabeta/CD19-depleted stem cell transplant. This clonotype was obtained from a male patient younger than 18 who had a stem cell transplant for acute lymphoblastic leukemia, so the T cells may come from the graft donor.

CDR3 in amino acids: CSAPWGGSGYTF. The CDR3 nucleotides are TGCAGTGCCCCATGGGGGGGGTCTGGCTACACCTTC. This rearrangement joins TRBV20-1 to TRBJ1-2, with D possibly matching TRBD1 (5 bases). CDR1 and CDR2 from the germline V gene are DFQATT and SNEGSKA (reference sequence). The CDR3 consists of 12 residues. V was pared by 6 bases and J by 7 bases, with 15 bases between.